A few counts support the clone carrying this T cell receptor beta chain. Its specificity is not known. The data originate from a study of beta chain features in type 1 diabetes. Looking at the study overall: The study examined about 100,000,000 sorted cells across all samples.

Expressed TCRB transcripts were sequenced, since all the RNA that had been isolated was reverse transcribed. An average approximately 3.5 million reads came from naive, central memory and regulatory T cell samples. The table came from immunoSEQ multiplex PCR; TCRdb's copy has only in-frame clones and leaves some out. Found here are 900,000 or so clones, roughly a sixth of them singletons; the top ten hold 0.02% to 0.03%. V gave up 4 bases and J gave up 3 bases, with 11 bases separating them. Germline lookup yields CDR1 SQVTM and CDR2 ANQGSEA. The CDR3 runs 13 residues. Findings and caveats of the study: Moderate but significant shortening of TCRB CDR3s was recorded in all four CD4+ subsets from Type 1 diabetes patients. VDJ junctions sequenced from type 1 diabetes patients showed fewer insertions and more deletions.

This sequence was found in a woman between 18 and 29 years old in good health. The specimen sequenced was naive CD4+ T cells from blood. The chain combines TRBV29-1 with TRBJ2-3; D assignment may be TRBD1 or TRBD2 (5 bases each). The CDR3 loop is CSVVSGRTDTQYF. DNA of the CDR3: TGCAGCGTTGTGTCAGGGAGAACAGATACGCAGTATTTT.